This entry describes one T cell receptor (beta chain). This clone was counted between two and nine times. What this receptor recognizes is not known. The input lacks base qualities; no much larger clone sits a single base away. The sample has other DNA sequences that encode this CDR3 too. The donors were healthy, HIV-negative adults with no recently reported acute infections or vaccinations. All donors were Caucasian adults living in Nashville, Tennessee, USA. Magnetic negative selection was used to enrich CD4+ T cells, after which naive cells were positively selected on CD45RA and the negative fraction became the memory subset. After blood collection by leukapheresis, PBMCs were isolated using Ficoll-Histopaque density gradient centrifugation and then cryopreserved in the vapor phase of liquid nitrogen. Analytical flow cytometry was used to check the purity and quantity of every magnetically sorted T cell population. Genomic DNA was isolated from every sorted fraction and measured by UV absorbance on a Nanodrop 2000c.

TCR CDR3 regions were amplified from genomic DNA by multiplex PCR using the deep immunoSEQ assay. For each cell subset, the extracted genomic DNA was distributed evenly across all wells of several immunoSEQ 96-well plates, and each plate served as one replicate. For sorted subsets, each replicate PCR was loaded with roughly 190 ng genomic DNA, equivalent to 25,000 to 35,000 T cell genomes. Purified libraries were quantified with a Qubit 3.0 fluorometer, sized on a Bioanalyzer 2100, and re-quantified with the KAPA Library Quantification kit. Every immunoSEQ 96-well plate was sequenced on a dedicated single-read 150-cycle Illumina NextSeq 550 flow cell. On the study's bioinformatics: Because only junctional sequences without quality scores were contained in the immunoSEQ output, filtering matching that applied to full-length reads could not be performed. Sequences were annotated with PyIR, a Python wrapper for IgBLAST v1.9, using IMGT germline references to assign V/J genes and CDR3. Reads were filtered out if the reads had weak V/J assignments (E-value above 1e-6), no CDR3, stop codons, out-of-frame junctions, or ambiguous translated residues. V3J clonotypes were defined as sequences sharing the same inferred V gene, J gene, and CDR3 amino acid sequence. To compute the percentage overlap between repertoires, the number of shared unique clonotypes was divided by the size of the smaller repertoire. Three approaches were used to assess repertoire richness: RTK rarefaction, the Chao1 estimator, and Recon v2.1 estimates of unobserved clonotypes. Generation probabilities were computed with OLGA for all TCRbeta clonotypes obtained by the gDNA method from a few donors. Held by TCRdb, this immuneACCESS table contains in-frame sequences only and omits some clones. Under half of the omission traces to an unresolved V gene where checked; the cause of the rest is unknown. From that table come the V and J calls and clone size; the DNA was used to work out D and trimming. In all, the sample holds about 1 million clones, and about 80% of those were seen once. In total, the top ten clones hold approximately 1.5% of the sample.

V has 4 bases trimmed and J has 4 bases trimmed; junction bases matching no gene number 4. CDR1 and CDR2, per the germline V gene (reference sequence), are SEHNR and FQNEAQ. The CDR3 starts with the cysteine, ends with the phenylalanine, and has 15 residues. The only DNA kept is the CDR3, 45 bases in frame from the first base. The sample is drawn from a study of shared clonotypes between healthy human individuals (dated by TCRdb to 2018 to 2020). Notes on the research overall: The cohort included three men and two women between 18 and 49 years of age. For each donor, CD4 naive and CD4 memory were each run on three plates, CD8 naive on two plates, and CD8 memory on one plate. To estimate repertoire size and how much clonotype sharing occurs between individuals, the study deeply sequenced the blood TCR repertoires of about five healthy adults. Libraries were prepared and TCR repertoires were sequenced by different laboratories using diverse techniques, in order to increase sequencing depth and limit assay-specific biases. Per donor, leukapheresis produced somewhere between about 0.94 and 9 billion PBMCs.

Points the paper makes about the study in general: Incomplete sequencing was indicated by rarefaction of sorted-subset datasets, despite the large sequencing depth. Naive subsets generally had larger estimated clonotype richness than memory subsets did. Sampling was restricted to blood, and TCR repertoires in tissue are likely to differ from TCR repertoires in blood. Based on pairwise subsampling, the degree of clonotype sharing among donors was expected to be affected by sequencing depth. About 5% of naive CD4, around 4% of naive CD8, 2.3% of memory CD4, and over 0.35% of memory CD8 clonotypes were shared across four donors. Compared with non-shared clonotypes, the clonotypes found in all four sorted-subset donors had higher generation probabilities. Because the study included only a small number of donors, the genetic and exposure-history diversity represented was limited.

The clonotype comes from a man younger than 35 in good health. Input material: memory CD4+ T cells sorted from blood. The sample's cell subset or site, from its label and the paper: CD45RA-negative fraction. The rearrangement joined TRBV7-9 to TRBJ1-4; 9 bases in between match TRBD1. The CDR3 amino acid sequence is: CASSWGDRDNEKLFF. The DNA sequence reads TGTGCCAGCAGCTGGGGGGACAGGGATAATGAAAAACTGTTTTTT.